This TCR beta chain was captured by sequencing in a study of OX40 agonist ivuxolimab in advanced cancers. This clone occurred once. The length of the CDR3 is 14 residues. V lost 6 bases and J 2 bases, leaving 11 bases between the germline ends. The germline gives CDR1 MNHEY, CDR2 SVGAGI. Method: immunoSEQ multiplex PCR; TCRdb's copy keeps in-frame clones and lacks some. The sample records 53,000 or so clones, 75% to 85% being singletons. The chain uses TRBV6-5 and TRBJ2-1, with a weak D call TRBD2 (6 bases). The source is an adult with an advanced solid tumor such as melanoma, head and neck, liver or kidney cancer. This specimen was CD4+ or CD8+ T cells sorted from blood, taken in a trial of the OX40 agonist ivuxolimab. CDR3: CASSLSGAYNEQFF. The CDR3 DNA reads as TGTGCCAGCAGCCTCTCGGGAGCCTACAATGAGCAGTTCTTC.